This TCR beta chain is drawn from a study of response to subunit inactivated influenza vaccine. Overall study findings and caveats: Researchers suggested that each seasonal influenza vaccination recruits few new T cells.

This clonotype was seen more than once but under ten times. The antigen remains undetermined. TCRdb redid the calling of the RT-PCR reads with MiXCR, one entry per CDR3 protein. The profile shows hundreds of thousands of distinct CDR3 sequences, roughly 13% of them singletons. The V and J ends lost 0 bases and 4 bases respectively, with 12 bases between them. Per germline, CDR1 DFQATT and CDR2 SNEGSKA (reference sequence). The CDR3 spans 14 residues. The sample was PBMCs from blood, taken around 14 days before vaccination. The sequence derives from a man aged 45 to 65 who received an inactivated influenza vaccine. The chain joins TRBV20-1 to TRBJ2-5; D remains unclear. CDR3 nucleotide sequence: TGCAGTGCTAGAGATATGCACAGAGGAGAGACCCAGTACTTC. Its protein is CSARDMHRGETQYF.